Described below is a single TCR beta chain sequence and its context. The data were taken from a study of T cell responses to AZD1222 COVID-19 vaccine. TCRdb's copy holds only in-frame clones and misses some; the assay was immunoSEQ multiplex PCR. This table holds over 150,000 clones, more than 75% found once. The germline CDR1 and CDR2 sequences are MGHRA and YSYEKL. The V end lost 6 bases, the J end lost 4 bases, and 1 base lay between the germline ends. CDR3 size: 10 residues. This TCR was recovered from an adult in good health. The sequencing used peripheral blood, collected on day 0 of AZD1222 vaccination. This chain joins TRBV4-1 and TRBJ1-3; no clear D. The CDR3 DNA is TGCGCCAGCAGGGGAAACACCATATATTTT. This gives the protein CASRGNTIYF.